This T cell receptor beta chain was sequenced for a study of blood T cell repertoires in COVID-19. The repertoire was sequenced with immunoSEQ multiplex PCR; TCRdb's copy has only in-frame clones and lacks some. The data hold approximately 210,000 clones, with around nine tenths observed a single time. Trimming removed 5 bases at V and 0 bases at J, with 11 bases between. Germline lookup yields CDR1 SGHVS and CDR2 FNYEAQ. CDR3 length: 15 amino acids. The chain is built from TRBV7-6 and TRBJ1-3; no clear D gene. The material sequenced was peripheral blood. The receptor's source is a woman aged 40 to 50 who had recovered from COVID-19. The CDR3 reads CASSRSSNSGNTIYF. The CDR3, as DNA: TGTGCCAGCAGCCGGAGCAGTAACTCTGGAAACACCATATATTTT. Combining the CDR3 with reference TRBV7-6 and TRBJ1-3 gives the whole variable domain GAGVSQSPRYKVTKRGQDVALRCDPISGHVSLYWYRQALGQGPEFLTYFNYEAQQDKSGLPNDRFSAERPEGSISTLTIQRTEQRDSAMYRCASSRSSNSGNTIYFGEGSWLTVV.